A single count supports the clone carrying this TCR beta chain. What it recognizes is unknown. Mismatch with germline at one junction end may stem from a read error. With 10%, 30% or 50% of RNA, about 17,000 to 1,000,000 naive CD8 T cells were sequenced. The CDR3 spans 13 residues. Looked up from germline, CDR1 is PRHDT and CDR2 is FYEKMQ (reference sequence). The entry originates in a study of molecular identifiers for immune sequencing clone quantification. Study context: Naive CD8 RNA (roughly 20,000 or 100,000 cells) was divided into five aliquots, with four sequenced.

TCRdb analysed the PCR reads with MiXCR anew, one entry per CDR3 protein. The sample consists of about 320,000 distinct CDR3 sequences, about 21% of them appearing once. Study-level results: The share of molecules held by clones above 20 RNA copies was over 99% in effector cells and under 1% in naive cells. Underestimation of highly expanded clone sizes could arise where identical TCR molecules share a barcode.

The receptor was derived from a human donor in good health. Some libraries in this study had Jurkat cell RNA spiked in. The chain has TRBV13 and TRBJ2-5; the D gene is possibly TRBD2 (6 bases). The sample comprised naive CD8+ T cells from blood, with Jurkat cell RNA spiked in. The subset is: FACS-sorted CD8+CD4-CCR7+CD45RA+ naive T cells. CDR3 sequence (DNA): TGTGCCAGCAGCTCAGGAGGGGAAGAGACCCAGAACTTC. The encoded protein is CASSSGGEETQNF. Combining the CDR3 with reference TRBV13 and TRBJ2-5 gives the whole variable domain AAGVIQSPRHLIKEKRETATLKCYPIPRHDTVYWYQQGPGQDPQFLISFYEKMQSDKGSIPDRFSAQQFSDYHSELNMSSLELGDSALYFCASSSGGEETQNFGPGTRLLVL.